This T cell receptor (beta chain) was recorded in a study of OX40 agonist ivuxolimab in advanced cancers. For context, the study as a whole: Ivuxolimab was an agonistic, fully human IgG2 monoclonal antibody directed against OX40 (CD134), a costimulatory receptor. Intravenous ivuxolimab was administered to patients every 2 weeks at six dose levels: 0.01, 0.1, 0.3, 1.5, 3 and 10 mg/kg. Among the roughly 50 dose-escalation patients, about 20 had hepatocellular carcinoma, approximately 15 melanoma, 9 renal cell carcinoma and 9 head and neck cancer. The dose-escalation cohort was over 70% male with a mean age of approximately 60 years, ranging from roughly 23 to 90. Prior anti-PD-1, anti-PD-L1 or anti-CTLA-4 therapy was permitted, and 30% to 50% of dose-escalation patients had received checkpoint inhibitors. Partial responses occurred in three dose-escalation patients, of whom one had hepatocellular carcinoma and two had cutaneous melanoma. Peripheral TCRbeta sequencing aimed to test whether ivuxolimab altered TCR sequence diversity and caused clonal T-cell expansion. The paper covers the monotherapy dose-escalation part of the phase I ivuxolimab trial, which included N ≈ 57 patients.

Findings and caveats that apply to the study as a whole: After ivuxolimab, expanded clones were on average more numerous among CD8+ T cells than among CD4+ T cells. The antigen specificity of the peripheral T cells that underwent clonal expansion was not determined. Clonal expansion of both CD4+ and CD8+ blood T cells was observed from baseline to week 6 at doses 0.1 to 3.0 mg/kg. In the 0.1-3.0 mg/kg groups, partial responders had among the lowest normalized peripheral clonal expansion, particularly in CD8+ T cells. Low levels of normalized T-cell clonal expansion were also shown by some nonresponding patients.

This clone was counted a single time. Its specific antigen is unknown. It has no much larger one-base neighbor in the sample; base qualities were not kept. Patients with autoimmune disease history or receiving systemic immunosuppression were excluded from the trial. Peripheral blood for TCR sequencing was drawn from every dose cohort at baseline, at cycle 4 day 1 and at cycle 7 day 1. Samples were obtained from an open-label, multicenter, first-in-human phase I dose-escalation trial of ivuxolimab. The trial enrolled adults with locally advanced or metastatic head and neck squamous cell, hepatocellular, melanoma or renal cell carcinoma. Before TCR sequencing, CD4+ T cells and CD8+ T cells from peripheral blood were sorted into separate populations. Genomic DNA was isolated from the sorted cells so that the TCRbeta CDR3 region could be sequenced. The immunoSEQ Assay was used to sequence the TCRbeta CDR3 regions. Sourced from immuneACCESS, this table was stored by TCRdb with only in-frame sequences that have V and J called. A share of the clones is absent; for the studies checked, an unresolved V gene accounts for under half, and the remainder has no known explanation. Counted in this sample were 50,000 to 65,000 clones; around 89% of them appeared once. The ten largest clones add up to 15% to 20% of the sample.

Reading from cysteine to phenylalanine, the CDR3 counts 17 amino acids. Left in the record is the CDR3 DNA by itself, 51 bases read in frame from the first base. The V end loses 1 base and the J end loses 4 bases, and a stretch of 21 bases separates them. The germline V gene encodes CDR1 SGHNT and CDR2 YYREEE (reference sequence). Here the sequenced sample was CD4+ or CD8+ T cells sorted from blood, taken in a trial of the OX40 agonist ivuxolimab. The sequence came from an adult with an advanced solid tumor such as melanoma, head and neck, liver or kidney cancer. Recombination connected TRBV5-4 to TRBJ2-7; TRBD2 might be the D gene, on 5 matching bases. The CDR3 is CASSLLSAGLRVYEQYF. The nucleotides read TGTGCCAGCAGCTTGTTGAGTGCGGGCCTGAGGGTTTACGAGCAGTACTTC.